This is a list of T cell receptor beta chains from one sample in a study of regulatory T cells in long-lasting Graves disease. One entry per CDR3 protein results from TCRdb running MiXCR on the multiplex PCR reads. The top ten hold about 20% of the sample, which has hundreds of thousands of distinct CDR3 sequences, 16% seen once. This sample also appeared in a second study, on T cells in Graves' hyperthyroidism and ophthalmopathy.

The material sequenced was peripheral blood mononuclear cells (PBMCs), taken at new diagnosis, from a patient treated with antithyroid drugs. Every receptor here comes from a woman younger than 45 with Graves disease. CDR3s include the opening cysteine and the closing phenylalanine or tryptophan. The order of the fields is V gene, J gene, clone size, D gene, CDR3 protein, CDR3 DNA. The D gene is left open where the match is weak. A row's size may be missing; if present it is once, few, many or a size class.

V: TRBV18; J: TRBJ2-3; size: -; D: -; CDR3: CASAHGKVGDTQYF; DNA: TGTGCCAGCGCTCACGGGAAGGTGGGAGATACGCAGTATTTT
V: TRBV28; J: TRBJ2-4; size: few; D: -; CDR3: CASSPPASKNIQYF; DNA: TGTGCCAGCAGTCCCCCGGCTTCTAAAAACATTCAGTACTTC
V: TRBV28; J: TRBJ1-5; size: many; D: -; CDR3: CASTRRSYREGNQPQHF; DNA: TGTGCCAGCACTCGACGGTCATACAGGGAAGGCAATCAGCCCCAGCATTTT
V: TRBV6-1; J: TRBJ1-5; size: many; D: TRBD1; CDR3: CASSVQGIGQPQHF; DNA: TGTGCCAGCAGTGTACAGGGGATTGGACAGCCCCAGCATTTT
V: TRBV11-2; J: TRBJ2-3; size: many; D: TRBD2; CDR3: CASSSTGTSGSTQYF; DNA: TGTGCCAGCAGCTCGACCGGGACTAGCGGGAGTACGCAGTATTTT
V: TRBV6-2/TRBV6-3; J: TRBJ1-2; size: few; D: -; CDR3: CASSYSQHGYTF; DNA: TGTGCCAGCAGTTACTCCCAGCATGGCTACACCTTC
V: TRBV12-3/TRBV12-4; J: TRBJ1-5; size: -; D: -; CDR3: CASSPLRVRSSYEQYFGPGQPQHF; DNA: -
V: TRBV6-1; J: TRBJ2-7; size: many; D: TRBD1; CDR3: CASGQGKGEQYF; DNA: TGTGCCAGCGGACAGGGAAAAGGCGAGCAGTACTTC
V: TRBV30; J: TRBJ2-7; size: many; D: TRBD1; CDR3: CAWSVWWDSSYEQYF; DNA: TGTGCCTGGAGTGTATGGTGGGACAGTTCCTACGAGCAGTACTTC
V: TRBV11-2; J: TRBJ2-7; size: -; D: TRBD2; CDR3: CASSLVSGSPSYEQYF; DNA: TGTGCCAGCAGCTTAGTAAGCGGGAGTCCTTCCTACGAGCAGTACTTC
V: TRBV29-1; J: TRBJ2-7; size: many; D: -; CDR3: CSVEEARGVGEQYF; DNA: TGCAGCGTTGAAGAGGCTAGGGGTGTGGGGGAGCAGTACTTC
V: TRBV20-1; J: TRBJ2-7; size: -; D: -; CDR3: CSASIPRGPYEQYF; DNA: TGCAGTGCTAGTATTCCCAGGGGTCCCTACGAGCAGTACTTC
V: TRBV5-1; J: TRBJ2-1; size: -; D: -; CDR3: CASTVEGAGYNEQFF; DNA: TGCGCCAGCACCGTGGAGGGGGCCGGCTACAATGAGCAGTTCTTC
V: TRBV6-1; J: TRBJ2-7; size: many; D: -; CDR3: CASRPYERGYSYEQYF; DNA: TGTGCCAGCAGGCCTTACGAGAGGGGTTACTCCTACGAGCAGTACTTC
V: TRBV18; J: TRBJ2-7; size: once; D: -; CDR3: CASSGPGYEQYF; DNA: TGTGCCAGCTCGGGGCCAGGATACGAGCAGTACTTC
V: TRBV3-1; J: TRBJ1-6; size: many; D: -; CDR3: CASSQVGSPLHF; DNA: TGTGCCAGCAGCCAAGTCGGCTCACCCCTCCACTTT
V: TRBV7-8; J: TRBJ1-6; size: many; D: -; CDR3: CASSGGVQSSYNSPLHF; DNA: TGTGCCAGCAGCGGGGGGGTGCAGAGCTCCTATAATTCACCCCTCCACTTT
V: TRBV2; J: TRBJ2-3; size: many; D: -; CDR3: CASSDRLGTDTQYF; DNA: TGTGCCAGCAGTGACCGACTAGGCACAGATACGCAGTATTTT
V: TRBV29-1; J: TRBJ2-2; size: many; D: TRBD1; CDR3: CSAKQGPNTGELFF; DNA: TGCAGCGCCAAACAGGGGCCGAACACCGGGGAGCTGTTTTTT
V: TRBV28; J: TRBJ1-1; size: many; D: -; CDR3: CASKGGRWGLSMNTEAFF; DNA: TGTGCCAGCAAGGGAGGCCGTTGGGGGCTGTCGATGAACACTGAAGCTTTCTTT
V: TRBV15; J: TRBJ2-1; size: -; D: -; CDR3: CATSRVGQMEPEEDFGSYNEQFF; DNA: TGTGCCACCAGCAGAGTGGGGCAGATGGAACCCGAGGAGGACTTTGGATCCTACAATGAGCAGTTCTTC
V: TRBV10-3; J: TRBJ2-1; size: -; D: TRBD2; CDR3: CAVKGGASAYNEQFF; DNA: TGTGCCGTCAAGGGAGGGGCTAGCGCTTACAATGAGCAGTTCTTC
V: TRBV28; J: TRBJ2-7; size: few; D: -; CDR3: CASSFGEAGSPYF; DNA: TGTGCCAGCAGTTTTGGGGAAGCAGGCTCCCCGTACTTC
V: TRBV7-3; J: TRBJ2-7; size: many; D: -; CDR3: CASSLTGGQNYEQYF; DNA: TGTGCCAGCAGCCTCACCGGGGGACAGAACTACGAGCAGTACTTC
V: TRBV6-9; J: TRBJ2-7; size: many; D: -; CDR3: CASSYSKSRGVYEQYF; DNA: TGTGCCAGCAGTTACTCGAAGTCCAGGGGGGTCTACGAGCAGTACTTC
V: TRBV5-6; J: TRBJ2-1; size: -; D: -; CDR3: CASSLLPSENNEQFF; DNA: TGTGCCAGCAGCTTGTTGCCTAGCGAAAACAATGAGCAGTTCTTC
V: TRBV3-1; J: TRBJ2-7; size: many; D: -; CDR3: CASSQEGSGSYEQYF; DNA: TGTGCCAGCAGCCAAGAGGGAAGCGGCAGCTACGAGCAGTACTTC
V: TRBV2; J: TRBJ1-4; size: -; D: -; CDR3: CASSEATGYDEKLFF; DNA: TGTGCCAGCAGTGAAGCAACAGGGTACGATGAAAAACTGTTTTTT
V: TRBV27; J: TRBJ2-7; size: -; D: -; CDR3: CASSPSLKGGSYEQYF; DNA: TGTGCCAGCAGTCCGTCCCTCAAAGGTGGGTCCTACGAGCAGTACTTC
V: TRBV5-1; J: TRBJ2-1; size: -; D: -; CDR3: CASSLAPDHVNEQFF; DNA: TGCGCCAGCAGTCTAGCGCCCGATCACGTAAATGAGCAGTTCTTC
V: TRBV6-1; J: TRBJ2-7; size: -; D: -; CDR3: CASSLPTGNGEQCF; DNA: TGTGCCAGCAGCCTACCCACAGGGAACGGCGAGCAGTGCTTC
V: TRBV6-1; J: TRBJ2-4; size: -; D: -; CDR3: CASSGQTKNIQYF; DNA: TGTGCCAGCAGCGGGCAGACAAAAAACATTCAGTACTTC
V: TRBV18; J: TRBJ2-3; size: -; D: -; CDR3: CASSPPTAKSTDTQYF; DNA: TGTGCCAGCTCACCACCGACGGCCAAAAGCACAGATACGCAGTATTTT
V: TRBV30; J: TRBJ1-4; size: -; D: -; CDR3: CAWTQGSTNEKLFF; DNA: TGTGCCTGGACCCAGGGGTCAACTAATGAAAAACTGTTTTTT
V: TRBV27; J: TRBJ2-1; size: many; D: TRBD2; CDR3: CASSFSLGLGYNEQFF; DNA: TGTGCCAGCAGTTTCTCTTTGGGACTAGGGTACAATGAGCAGTTCTTC
V: TRBV20-1; J: TRBJ2-7; size: many; D: -; CDR3: CSARGQSYEQYF; DNA: TGCAGTGCGCGGGGACAGTCCTACGAGCAGTACTTC